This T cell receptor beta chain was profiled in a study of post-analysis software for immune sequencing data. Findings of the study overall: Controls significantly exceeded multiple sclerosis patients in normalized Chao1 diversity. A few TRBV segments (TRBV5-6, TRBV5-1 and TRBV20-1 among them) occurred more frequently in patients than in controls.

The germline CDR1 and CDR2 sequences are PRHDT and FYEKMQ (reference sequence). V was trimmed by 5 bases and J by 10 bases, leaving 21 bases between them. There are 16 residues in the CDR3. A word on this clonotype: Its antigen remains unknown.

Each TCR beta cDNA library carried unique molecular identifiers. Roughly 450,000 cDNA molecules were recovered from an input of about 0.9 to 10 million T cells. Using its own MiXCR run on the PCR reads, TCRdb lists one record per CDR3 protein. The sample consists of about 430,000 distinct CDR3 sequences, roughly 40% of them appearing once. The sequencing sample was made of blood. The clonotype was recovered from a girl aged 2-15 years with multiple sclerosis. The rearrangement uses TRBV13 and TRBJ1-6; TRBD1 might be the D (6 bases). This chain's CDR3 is CASSRGGQDHGSPLHF. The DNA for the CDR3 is TGTGCCAGCAGCCGCGGGGGGCAGGACCACGGCTCACCCCTCCACTTT.